Following are 15 T cell receptor beta chains from one sample sequenced in a study of identical twins. TCRdb re-called the 5' RACE reads with MiXCR, one entry per CDR3 protein. This sample carries a few hundred thousand distinct CDR3 sequences, about 8.5% of them seen once, and the ten largest clones take around 3%. Another study also made use of these data, one on yellow fever vaccine responses in identical twins.

The sequenced sample consisted of CD8+ T cells sorted from blood. These receptors were collected from a woman between 18 and 29 years old in good health.

The chain links TRBV4-3 to TRBJ2-4; the D gene is possibly TRBD1 (6 bases). Germline CDR1 and CDR2: LGHNA and YSLEER. The CDR3 runs 15 residues. The ends were cut back, 0 bases at V and 7 bases at J, with 13 bases in the middle. The CDR3 DNA is TGCGCCAGCAGCCAAGATCAGGACAGCTATAACATTCAGTACTTC. Residues: CASSQDQDSYNIQYF.

The V gene is TRBV24-1, the J gene TRBJ2-5; TRBD1 aligns across 9 bases. Germline V lookup: CDR1 KGHDR, CDR2 SFDVKD. This CDR3 has 18 amino acids. V lost 2 bases to trimming and J lost 5 bases; unmatched junction nucleotides: 14. The CDR3: CATSDSPPRTGVTETQYF. Here the CDR3 DNA reads TGTGCCACCAGTGATTCCCCCCCACGGACAGGGGTAACGGAGACCCAGTACTTC.

As to this clonotype: A read error may be the cause here, since a much bigger clone is one base away. The rearrangement links TRBV4-2 to TRBJ2-1; D is perhaps TRBD2 (6 bases). V gave up 4 bases and J gave up 6 bases, with 25 bases separating them. There are 18 residues in the CDR3. CDR1 and CDR2 from the germline V gene are LGHNA and YNFKEQ. The CDR3 protein is CASSPTSPGGMGVNEQFF. In DNA, the CDR3 is TGTGCCAGCAGCCCCACATCCCCGGGCGGGATGGGGGTCAATGAGCAGTTCTTC.

This clonotype was counted only a few times. The rearrangement links TRBV5-6 to TRBJ1-1; D is perhaps TRBD1 (5 bases). Per the germline V gene, CDR1 is SGHDT and CDR2 is YYEEEE. This CDR3 has 13 amino acids. Trimming cost V 0 bases and J 6 bases, with 9 bases left between them. CDR3 sequence reads: CASSLATGPEAFF. The CDR3 DNA reads as TGTGCCAGCAGCTTGGCCACGGGACCTGAAGCTTTCTTT.

The chain combines TRBV4-1 with TRBJ1-1; D perhaps matches TRBD1 (6 bases). V lost 1 base, J lost 1 base, and 13 bases lay in between. CDR3 length: 16 amino acids. The V gene's germline CDR1 is MGHRA and CDR2 YSYEKL. This CDR3 is CASSQVGGPRNTEAFF. CDR3 nucleotides: TGCGCCAGCAGCCAAGTCGGGGGGCCCAGGAACACTGAAGCTTTCTTT.

This clonotype was counted ten times or more. The chain couples TRBV20-1 to TRBJ2-1; TRBD1 agrees at 7 bases. The CDR3 sequence is 11 residues long. The V segment lost 6 bases and the J segment 7 bases; nucleotides outside the gene matches: 3. CDR1 and CDR2 (germline): DFQATT, SNEGSKA (reference sequence). CDR3 sequence reads: CSAETGNEQFF. CDR3 nucleotide sequence: TGCAGTGCGGAGACAGGGAATGAGCAGTTCTTC.

There are a few counts of this clonotype. The chain joins TRBV20-1 to TRBJ2-2; unclear D gene. This CDR3 has 13 residues. The V end was cut by 0 bases, the J end by 5 bases, with 7 bases between. Per the germline V gene, CDR1 is DFQATT and CDR2 is SNEGSKA (reference sequence). Here the CDR3 reads CSARDLNTGELFF. The CDR3 DNA sequence: TGCAGTGCTAGAGATCTGAATACCGGGGAGCTGTTTTTT.

This clonotype has just a few counts. The chain has TRBV11-1 and TRBJ2-5, with D possibly matching TRBD2 (5 bases). Trimming stripped 1 base from V and 2 bases from J, with 8 bases between. The CDR3 has 14 amino acids. Germline V gene sequence: CDR1 SGHAT, CDR2 FQDESV (reference sequence). CDR3 region: CASSLEDFQETQYF. The CDR3 DNA is TGTGCCAGCAGCTTAGAGGACTTTCAAGAGACCCAGTACTTC.

V and J are TRBV6-5 and TRBJ2-5; 12 bases match TRBD2. Germline V gene data show CDR1 as MNHEY and CDR2 as SVGAGI. Trimming at V came to 4 bases and at J to 1 base, leaving 4 bases not matched to a gene. The CDR3 totals 16 residues. DNA for the CDR3: TGTGCCAGCAGTTCGCTAGCGGGGGGGTTCCAAGAGACCCAGTACTTC. Protein sequence: CASSSLAGGFQETQYF.

The sample holds many counts of this clonotype. The chain is built from TRBV7-3 and TRBJ2-2; TRBD2 matches at 7 bases. Germline values: CDR1 SGHTA, CDR2 FQGTGA. CDR3 length: 17 amino acids. V trimming: 2 bases; J trimming: 4 bases; junction bases outside the gene matches: 10. CDR3 residues: CASSLGHRGVGTGELFF. CDR3 coding DNA: TGTGCCAGCAGCTTAGGTCATCGGGGGGTTGGCACCGGGGAGCTGTTTTTT.

This clonotype was counted a few times. The chain has TRBV27 and TRBJ2-7; 9 bases are shared with TRBD2. The junction had 8 bases not matched to a gene; V was cut back by 5 bases and J by 0 bases. The CDR3 runs to 16 residues. Per the germline V gene, CDR1 is MNHEY and CDR2 is SMNVEV (reference sequence). The CDR3 protein is CASSLSGLAPSYEQYF. In DNA, the CDR3 is TGTGCCAGCAGTCTTTCCGGACTAGCGCCCTCCTACGAGCAGTACTTC.

This clonotype was seen more than once but under ten times. The gene calls are TRBV28 and TRBJ2-5; D may be TRBD1 (6 bases). This CDR3 is 15 amino acids long. The germline CDR1 and CDR2 sequences are MDHEN and SYDVKM. Deletions cut 6 bases from V and 5 bases from J, with 19 bases between. CDR3 in amino acids: CASRPEGGRRETQYF. In nucleotides, the CDR3 is TGTGCCAGCAGGCCCGAAGGGGGACGGCGCGAGACCCAGTACTTC.

The V gene is TRBV5-7, the J gene TRBJ1-1; weak D call: TRBD1 (5 bases). TRBV5-7 qualifies as an ORF whose function is uncertain. The length of the CDR3 is 13 residues. V was trimmed by 3 bases and J by 3 bases, leaving 9 bases between them. This CDR3 is CASSWGIYTEAFF. CDR3 DNA: TGTGCCAGCAGCTGGGGCATATACACTGAAGCTTTCTTT.

This clonotype was seen a handful of times. The CDR3 region has the DNA TGTGCCAGCAGCTCCCTAGCGGCAGCGAACACCGGGGAGCTGTTTTTT. It encodes CASSSLAAANTGELFF. The rearrangement uses TRBV7-9 and TRBJ2-2; 7 bases agree with TRBD2. The CDR3 sequence is 16 residues long. J was trimmed by 0 bases and V by 4 bases; bases with no gene match: 5. Germline-derived CDR1 and CDR2 are SEHNR and FQNEAQ (reference sequence).

This clonotype was detected only a few times. This rearrangement joins TRBV27 to TRBJ2-7; D is possibly TRBD1 (5 bases). Trimming took off 4 bases at V and 6 bases at J, with 10 bases between the two ends. The CDR3 spans 12 residues. Germline V CDR1 and CDR2: MNHEY, SMNVEV (reference sequence). The CDR3 nucleotides read TGTGCCAGCAGTTCACAGGTGGGCGAGCAGTACTTC. Protein sequence: CASSSQVGEQYF.